This T cell receptor (beta chain) originates from a study of T cells in Graves' hyperthyroidism and ophthalmopathy. Per germline, CDR1 SGHVS and CDR2 FQNEAQ. The CDR3 is made up of 16 amino acids. V lost 3 bases, J lost 7 bases, and 22 bases lay in between. TCR beta CDR3 regions were amplified from RNA. TCR CDR3 underwent first-round RT-PCR with the HTBI primer set. TCRdb processed the multiplex PCR reads anew with MiXCR; each CDR3 protein has one entry. The top ten hold about 20% of the sample, which has more than 350,000 distinct CDR3 sequences, 13% to 15% seen once. This clonotype was counted at least ten times.

The receptor comes from a woman aged 55-70 years with Graves' ophthalmopathy. V gene TRBV7-8 combines with J gene TRBJ2-7; D is perhaps TRBD2 (7 bases). What was sequenced was blood. CDR3 residues: CASSLALQTRGGEQYF. CDR3 bases: TGTGCCAGCAGCTTGGCCCTCCAGACTAGGGGGGGTGAGCAGTACTTC.